The 22 T cell receptor beta chains listed next were all sequenced from one sample in a study of PD-1 blockade in classical Hodgkin lymphoma. The data were produced by immunoSEQ multiplex PCR, yet TCRdb's version contains in-frame clones alone and is incomplete. This table has 15,000 to 20,000 clones, around 81% appearing once. Time point in this sample: newly diagnosed, previously untreated cHL patient sample. Researchers report purifying CD4+ T cells from thawed PBMCs by magnetic negative selection. The specimen sequenced was CD4+ T cells from blood. The source of these receptors is a human donor with classical Hodgkin lymphoma.

The V call is TRBV10-2, the J call TRBJ2-7; 7 bases line up with TRBD1. The germline CDR1 and CDR2 sequences are WSHSY and SAAADI. V trimming: 6 bases; J trimming: 2 bases; junction bases outside the gene matches: 19. The CDR3 length is 18 residues. CDR3 nucleotide sequence: TGCGCCAGCAGGCAGGTTGTCCCGCAGGGGGAAGGGGCCTACGAGCAGTACTTC. It yields the protein CASRQVVPQGEGAYEQYF.

The chain has TRBV5-1 and TRBJ2-1; 10 bases line up with TRBD2. The CDR3 is 14 residues long. CDR1 is SGHRS and CDR2 is YFSETQ in the germline V gene. J gave up 6 bases and V 6 bases, and 6 bases lay outside the gene matches. This CDR3 is CASKREGPSNEQFF. The CDR3, as DNA: TGCGCCAGCAAGCGGGAGGGCCCTTCCAATGAGCAGTTCTTC.

This chain uses TRBV5-4 with TRBJ2-1; D not certain. The germline V gene has CDR1 SGHNT and CDR2 YYREEE (reference sequence). The CDR3 runs 15 residues. Trimming stripped 1 base from V and 2 bases from J, with 10 bases between. DNA for the CDR3: TGTGCCAGCAGCTTGAGGCAAGGAGCCTACAATGAGCAGTTCTTC. Residues: CASSLRQGAYNEQFF.

This rearrangement joins TRBV6-5 to TRBJ1-5, with D perhaps TRBD1 (6 bases). V was cut by 6 bases and J by 0 bases, with 12 bases left in between. The CDR3 spans 15 residues. CDR1 MNHEY and CDR2 SVGAGI come from the germline V gene. The CDR3 DNA follows: TGTGCCAGCAGGCGGACAGAGTATAGCAATCAGCCCCAGCATTTT. Its protein product is CASRRTEYSNQPQHF.

This clone has a handful of counts. The gene calls are TRBV19 and TRBJ2-2; TRBD1 agrees at 9 bases. The germline gives CDR1 LNHDA, CDR2 SQIVND (reference sequence). The CDR3 length is 13 residues. J was trimmed by 6 bases and V by 9 bases; bases with no gene match: 5. The CDR3 region has the DNA TGTGCCAGCACAGGGGGCGCATCCGGGGAGCTGTTTTTT. It is translated as CASTGGASGELFF. Full variable domain (rest looked up from reference TRBV19 and TRBJ2-2): DGGITQSPKYLFRKEGQNVTLSCEQNLNHDAMYWYRQDPGQGLRLIYYSQIVNDFQKGDIAEGYSVSREKKESFPLTVTSAQKNPTAFYLCASTGGASGELFFGEGSRLTVL.

The chain combines TRBV7-3 with TRBJ1-2, with D possibly matching TRBD1 (6 bases). The CDR3 has 17 residues. CDR1 SGHTA and CDR2 FQGTGA come from the germline V gene. V lost 3 bases and J 0 bases, leaving 17 bases between the germline ends. CDR3 region: CASSLFGGSLSNYGYTF. CDR3 in DNA: TGTGCCAGCAGCTTGTTTGGGGGCTCCCTCTCTAACTATGGCTACACCTTC.

This clone appeared once. V is TRBV5-1 and J is TRBJ2-3; D is unclear. From germline, CDR1 is SGHRS and CDR2 YFSETQ. V lost 1 base to trimming and J lost 1 base, with 10 bases between them. This CDR3 spans 15 amino acids. CDR3 bases: TGCGCCAGCAGCTTGCAGGAGCCTCGCACAGATACGCAGTATTTT. It translates to CASSLQEPRTDTQYF. The whole variable domain, filled in from reference TRBV5-1 and TRBJ2-3, reads KAGVTQTPRYLIKTRGQQVTLSCSPISGHRSVSWYQQTPGQGLQFLFEYFSETQRNKGNFPGRFSGRQFSNSRSEMNVSTLELGDSALYLCASSLQEPRTDTQYFGPGTRLTVL.

The chain uses TRBV5-1 and TRBJ1-2, with D perhaps TRBD1 (6 bases). V lost 0 bases and J lost 4, with 13 bases in between. CDR3 length equals 15 residues. CDR1 and CDR2 (germline): SGHRS, YFSETQ. This CDR3 reads CASSLGTAGGYGYTF. CDR3 nucleotide sequence: TGCGCCAGCAGCTTGGGGACAGCTGGAGGCTATGGCTACACCTTC. Variable domain in full (rest from reference TRBV5-1 and TRBJ1-2): KAGVTQTPRYLIKTRGQQVTLSCSPISGHRSVSWYQQTPGQGLQFLFEYFSETQRNKGNFPGRFSGRQFSNSRSEMNVSTLELGDSALYLCASSLGTAGGYGYTFGSGTRLTVV.

The chain combines TRBV19 with TRBJ2-7; D is unresolved. Germline V CDR1 and CDR2: LNHDA, SQIVND (reference sequence). V shed 3 bases and J shed 3 bases, with 9 bases lying between them. CDR3 length: 13 residues. CDR3 sequence: CASSIGQSYEQYF. CDR3 DNA: TGTGCCAGTAGTATTGGTCAGAGCTACGAGCAGTACTTC.

The rearrangement links TRBV2 to TRBJ2-3; D remains ambiguous. Per germline, CDR1 SNHLY and CDR2 FYNNEI. The V end was cut by 0 bases, the J end by 6 bases, with 13 bases between. This CDR3 contains 15 residues. The CDR3 DNA follows: TGTGCCAGCAGTGAAGCGCTTCACCTGGGTGATACGCAGTATTTT. This gives the protein CASSEALHLGDTQYF. Combining the CDR3 with reference TRBV2 and TRBJ2-3 gives the whole variable domain EPEVTQTPSHQVTQMGQEVILRCVPISNHLYFYWYRQILGQKVEFLVSFYNNEISEKSEIFDDQFSVERPDGSNFTLKIRSTKLEDSAMYFCASSEALHLGDTQYFGPGTRLTVL.

This rearrangement joins TRBV6-1 to TRBJ2-1; D is undetermined. This CDR3 has 13 residues. The ends were cut back, 7 bases at V and 0 bases at J, with 7 bases in the middle. The germline V gene has CDR1 MNHNS and CDR2 SASEGT. The CDR3 loop is CASMLSSYNEQFF. CDR3 nucleotide sequence: TGTGCCAGCATGCTCAGCTCCTACAATGAGCAGTTCTTC.

The chain joins TRBV6-5 to TRBJ2-2, with D tentatively TRBD1 or TRBD2 (5 bases each). The CDR3 length is 14 residues. The V end was cut by 0 bases, the J end by 5 bases, with 7 bases between. Germline loops: CDR1 MNHEY, CDR2 SVGAGI. CDR3 loop: CASSYSGGTGELFF. CDR3 sequence (DNA): TGTGCCAGCAGTTACTCTGGGGGTACCGGGGAGCTGTTTTTT.

The chain combines TRBV14 with TRBJ2-7; possibly TRBD2 for D (5 bases). Trimming pared 1 base from V and 6 bases from J, leaving 10 bases between. Germline V gene sequence: CDR1 SGHDN, CDR2 FVKESK. This CDR3 has 13 amino acids. CDR3 bases: TGTGCCAGCAGCCAAGGACTACGGAGCGAGCAGTACTTC. Its translation: CASSQGLRSEQYF. The full variable domain, rest sourced from reference TRBV14 and TRBJ2-7, is EAGVTQFPSHSVIEKGQTVTLRCDPISGHDNLYWYRRVMGKEIKFLLHFVKESKQDESGMPNNRFLAERTGGTYSTLKVQPAELEDSGVYFCASSQGLRSEQYFGPGTRLTVT.

This clone showed up just a few times. The chain is built from TRBV19 and TRBJ1-5; D is unclear. This CDR3 is built from 12 residues. Germline values: CDR1 LNHDA, CDR2 SQIVND (reference sequence). Trimming pared 4 bases from V and 7 bases from J, leaving 8 bases between. This chain's CDR3 is CASSRAWQPQHF. DNA of the CDR3: TGTGCCAGTAGTAGAGCTTGGCAGCCCCAGCATTTT.

V is TRBV19 and J is TRBJ2-1; 9 bases line up with TRBD2. CDR1 LNHDA and CDR2 SQIVND come from the germline V gene (reference sequence). After removal of 5 bases from V and 6 bases from J, the junction contained 5 bases not matched to a gene. The CDR3 contains 14 residues. The CDR3 nucleotides are TGTGCCAGTAGTCTGAGCGGGAGGTCCAATGAGCAGTTCTTC. The encoded protein is CASSLSGRSNEQFF.

The V and J genes are TRBV2 and TRBJ2-4; TRBD1 matches at 7 bases. V was pared by 0 bases and J by 1 base, with 9 bases of the junction left unmatched. The CDR3 totals 18 residues. Germline values: CDR1 SNHLY, CDR2 FYNNEI. The CDR3 nucleotides are TGTGCCAGCAGTGAAGCGGAGAGGGGGCGCGAGGCCAAAAACATTCAGTACTTC. Its protein product is CASSEAERGREAKNIQYF.

This clone showed up just a few times. This chain joins TRBV10-1 and TRBJ1-3, with D uncertain. The CDR3 is 15 residues long. The V end lost 2 bases, the J end lost 0 bases, and 8 bases lay between the germline ends. Per germline, CDR1 WNHNN and CDR2 SYGVQD (reference sequence). Here the CDR3 reads CASSEDSSSGNTIYF. The CDR3 coding sequence is TGCGCCAGCAGTGAGGACTCGAGCTCTGGAAACACCATATATTTT.

This clone was seen once. The rearrangement joins TRBV7-9 to TRBJ1-6, with 7 bases that match TRBD1. This CDR3 spans 14 amino acids. The V and J ends lost 5 bases and 10 bases, in that order; junction bases with no gene match: 8. Germline CDR1 SEHNR, CDR2 FQNEAQ (reference sequence). CDR3 region: CASSPDREGSPLHF. The CDR3 nucleotides read TGTGCCAGCAGCCCCGACAGGGAGGGGTCACCCCTCCACTTT.

V and J are TRBV5-1 and TRBJ2-1; TRBD2 matches at 11 bases. The CDR3 runs 16 residues. J was trimmed by 5 bases and V by 4 bases; bases with no gene match: 8. CDR1 SGHRS and CDR2 YFSETQ come from the germline V gene. The CDR3 nucleotides are TGCGCCAGCAGCATATCGACTAGCGGGAACAACAATGAGCAGTTCTTC. It translates to CASSISTSGNNNEQFF.

The chain links TRBV2 to TRBJ1-3; a weak D match, TRBD1 (5 bases). CDR3 length equals 15 residues. Germline CDR1 reads SNHLY; CDR2 reads FYNNEI. Trimming removed 7 bases at V and 0 bases at J, with 13 bases between. CDR3 nucleotide sequence: TGTGCCAGCAAGCAAGGGGCCCTCTCTGGAAACACCATATATTTT. Residues: CASKQGALSGNTIYF.

This rearrangement joins TRBV9 to TRBJ2-2; no firm D call. This CDR3 region has 11 residues. V shed 4 bases and J shed 7 bases, with 5 bases lying between them. CDR1 and CDR2 from the germline V gene are SGDLS and YYNGEE. CDR3 region: CASSHGGELFF. The CDR3 DNA reads as TGTGCCAGCAGCCATGGCGGGGAGCTGTTTTTT.

The V call is TRBV6-1, the J call TRBJ2-7, with 10 bases identical to TRBD2. Germline assignment: CDR1 MNHNS and CDR2 SASEGT. V gave up 4 bases and J gave up 3 bases; unmatched junction bases: 6. CDR3 length: 15 residues. The CDR3: CASSVWLAGDYEQYF. For the CDR3, the DNA is TGTGCCAGCAGTGTTTGGCTAGCGGGAGACTACGAGCAGTACTTC.